This T cell receptor beta chain comes out of a study of blood T cells in healthy people across ages. Study information: Template switching recovered approximately one barcoded beta molecule for every two T cells. Overall study results and limits: Expanded clonotype shifts may have been confounded, as the donors had an unknown CMV status.

Combining a sample-barcoded 5' primer with a J-beta primer mix, a second PCR ran for 7 to 11 cycles. TCRdb reprocessed the 5' RACE reads via MiXCR and lists one record per CDR3 protein. The sample lists 630,000 or so distinct CDR3 sequences, 25% to 35% occurring once. This CDR3 contains 16 residues. Points on this clonotype: The antigen is unknown.

This sequence was found in an elderly woman in good health. Source material: blood. V is TRBV12-3 or TRBV12-4 and J is TRBJ2-7; D might be TRBD1 (6 bases). The end of the DNA is better explained by TRBJ2-5, so the J call may be wrong. CDR3: CASSSRQAKRGETQYF. The CDR3 nucleotides read TGTGCCAGCAGTTCCCGACAGGCCAAGAGGGGAGAGACCCAGTACTTC.